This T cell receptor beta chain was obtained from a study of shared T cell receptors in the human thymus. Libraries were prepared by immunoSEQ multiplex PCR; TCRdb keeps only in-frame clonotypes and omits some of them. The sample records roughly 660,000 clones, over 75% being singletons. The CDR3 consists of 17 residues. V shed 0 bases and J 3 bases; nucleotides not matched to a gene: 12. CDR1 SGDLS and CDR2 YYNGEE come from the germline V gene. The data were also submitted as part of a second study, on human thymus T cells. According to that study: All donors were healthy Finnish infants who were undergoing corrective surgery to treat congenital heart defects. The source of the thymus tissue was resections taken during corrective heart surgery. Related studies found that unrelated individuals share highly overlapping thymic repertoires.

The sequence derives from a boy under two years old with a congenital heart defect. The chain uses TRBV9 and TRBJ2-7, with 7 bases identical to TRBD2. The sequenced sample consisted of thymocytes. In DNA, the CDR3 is TGTGCCAGCAGCGTAGTAGTAGGACTAGTTCCCGTCTACGAGCAGTACTTC. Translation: CASSVVVGLVPVYEQYF.